These 32 T cell receptor beta chains share one sample of origin, sequenced in a study of blood T cell repertoires in COVID-19. Some clones are missing from TCRdb's copy, which holds only in-frame ones; the method was immunoSEQ multiplex PCR. The sample records some 93,000 clones, roughly 79% being singletons. The sequenced material came from peripheral blood. The receptors originated from a man in his 70s with acute or convalescent COVID-19.

The chain employs TRBV2 and TRBJ1-1; D is undetermined. Germline CDR1 and CDR2: SNHLY and FYNNEI. Trimming cost V 7 bases and J 3 bases, with 6 bases left between them. This CDR3 region has 11 residues. The CDR3 DNA is TGTGCCAGCACTACTGACACTGAAGCTTTCTTT. Translated, it gives CASTTDTEAFF.

This clone was recorded a few times. CDR3 DNA sequence: TGTGCCAGCCGTGTGGCTAGCGGGGGGGCGCATGAGCAGTTCTTC. Protein: CASRVASGGAHEQFF. The chain has TRBV7-9 and TRBJ2-1, with TRBD2 matching over 12 bases. CDR1 and CDR2 from the germline V gene are SEHNR and FQNEAQ (reference sequence). CDR3 length: 15 residues. After removal of 8 bases from V and 8 bases from J, the junction contained 10 bases not matched to a gene. Based on the CDR3 plus reference TRBV7-9 and TRBJ2-1, the full variable domain is DTGVSQNPRHKITKRGQNVTFRCDPISEHNRLYWYRQTLGQGPEFLTYFQNEAQLEKSRLLSDRFSAERPKGSFSTLEIQRTEQGDSAMYLCASRVASGGAHEQFFGPGTRLTVL.

The J gene is TRBJ1-1, the V gene TRBV6-5, with a weak D call TRBD1 (5 bases). V gave up 2 bases and J gave up 6 bases, with 16 bases separating them. This CDR3 comprises 15 residues. Germline V gives CDR1 MNHEY, CDR2 SVGAGI. The chain's CDR3 is CASSYQAGPVAEAFF. The DNA of the CDR3 is TGTGCCAGCAGTTACCAAGCAGGGCCAGTGGCTGAAGCTTTCTTT.

The chain joins TRBV5-1 to TRBJ1-1; 12 bases agree with TRBD1. Trimming at V came to 4 bases and at J to 2 bases, leaving 3 bases not matched to a gene. The germline V gene has CDR1 SGHRS and CDR2 YFSETQ. This CDR3 has 15 amino acids. CDR3 in DNA: TGCGCCAGCAGCCTGGGGACAGGGGGCAACACTGAAGCTTTCTTT. Amino acid sequence: CASSLGTGGNTEAFF.

Within the sample, this clone is medium-sized (0.01 to 0.1%). The genes are TRBV5-1 and TRBJ2-7; 8 nucleotides align to TRBD1. Germline trimming cut 0 bases from V and 3 bases from J; bases unmatched to any gene: 5. CDR1 and CDR2 (germline): SGHRS, YFSETQ. The CDR3 loop spans 15 amino acids. The CDR3 nucleotides read TGCGCCAGCAGCTTGGAGCAGGGGGCTTACTACGAGCAGTACTTC. It encodes CASSLEQGAYYEQYF. Full variable domain (outside the CDR3, taken from reference TRBV5-1 and TRBJ2-7): KAGVTQTPRYLIKTRGQQVTLSCSPISGHRSVSWYQQTPGQGLQFLFEYFSETQRNKGNFPGRFSGRQFSNSRSEMNVSTLELGDSALYLCASSLEQGAYYEQYFGPGTRLTVT.

This sequence joins TRBV28 and TRBJ1-2; tentative D call: TRBD1 (6 bases). This CDR3 spans 15 amino acids. Germline CDR1 reads MDHEN; CDR2 reads SYDVKM. V lost 5 bases and J 1 base, leaving 14 bases between the germline ends. The CDR3 reads CASSPGGGGNYGYTF. The DNA for the CDR3 is TGTGCCAGCAGTCCAGGTGGGGGCGGTAACTATGGCTACACCTTC.

The chain combines TRBV6-5 with TRBJ1-2, with 8 positions matching TRBD1. The germline gives CDR1 MNHEY, CDR2 SVGAGI. The CDR3 is made up of 13 amino acids. With V trimmed by 6 bases and J by 8 bases, 8 bases remained unmatched. The CDR3: CASRQDREVGYTF. The CDR3 DNA reads as TGTGCCAGCAGACAGGACAGGGAAGTCGGCTACACCTTC.

The rearrangement links TRBV27 to TRBJ2-1; 9 bases map to TRBD2. Germline V gene sequence: CDR1 MNHEY, CDR2 SMNVEV (reference sequence). V shed 5 bases, J shed 7 bases, and the junction held 9 bases outside the gene matches. The length of the CDR3 is 15 residues. The CDR3 DNA reads as TGTGCCAGCAGTCCCAGCGGGAGGAGTGTGAATGAGCAGTTCTTC. This codes for CASSPSGRSVNEQFF.

This chain connects TRBV15 to TRBJ2-3, with 10 bases lining up with TRBD1. Germline V lookup: CDR1 LNHNV, CDR2 YYDKDF (reference sequence). Germline trimming cut 0 bases from V and 8 bases from J; bases unmatched to any gene: 11. This CDR3 has 17 amino acids. CDR3 DNA: TGTGCCACCAGCAGAGATCCCACAGGGACAGGGGTGGTTACGCAGTATTTT. Translated, it gives CATSRDPTGTGVVTQYF.

With regard to this clone: Sequence at one end of the junction differs from germline and may be a read error. The chain has TRBV27 and TRBJ1-3, with D tentatively TRBD1 (5 bases). This CDR3 comprises 20 residues. Germline CDR1 reads MNHEY; CDR2 reads SMNVEV (reference sequence). The CDR3 bases are TGTGCCAGCGGTTTCGATTTGGGACTAGGGCCCCAACTCTCTGGAAACACCATATATTTT. Its protein product is CASGFDLGLGPQLSGNTIYF.

This chain links TRBV27 with TRBJ2-3; 14 positions agree with TRBD2. The V gene end was trimmed by 8 bases and the J gene end by 3 bases; junction bases not matched to a gene: 7. The length of the CDR3 is 16 residues. Germline V gene sequence: CDR1 MNHEY, CDR2 SMNVEV (reference sequence). DNA of the CDR3: TGTGCCAGCCATCCGACTAGCGGGAGGGCTACAGATACGCAGTATTTT. It translates to CASHPTSGRATDTQYF.

A few counts support this clone. This rearrangement joins TRBV13 to TRBJ1-6, with D maybe TRBD1 (6 bases). The CDR3 contains 15 residues. Trimming cost V 3 bases and J 9 bases, with 15 bases left between them. CDR1 is PRHDT, CDR2 FYEKMQ, per germline (reference sequence). CDR3 amino acids: CASSLTGGYGSPLHF. The CDR3 DNA follows: TGTGCCAGCAGCTTGACAGGAGGTTATGGTTCACCCCTCCACTTT. Combining the CDR3 with reference TRBV13 and TRBJ1-6 gives the whole variable domain AAGVIQSPRHLIKEKRETATLKCYPIPRHDTVYWYQQGPGQDPQFLISFYEKMQSDKGSIPDRFSAQQFSDYHSELNMSSLELGDSALYFCASSLTGGYGSPLHFGNGTRLTVT.

The rearrangement links TRBV6-4 to TRBJ1-1; D is unclear. With 6 bases removed from V and 0 bases from J, the gap between germline ends came to 8 bases. This CDR3 comprises 13 residues. From germline, CDR1 is MRHNA and CDR2 SNTAGT. This CDR3 reads CASSPDLNTEAFF. The CDR3 DNA is TGTGCCAGCAGCCCAGATCTGAACACTGAAGCTTTCTTT.

J is TRBJ1-5 and V is TRBV21-1; the table's D gene call, TRBD1, was not cross checked with the DNA. TRBV21-1 is labeled a pseudogene. The CDR3 length is 13 residues. CDR3: CASRGQGFQPQHF. In DNA form, the CDR3 reads TGTGCCAGCCGGGGACAGGGGTTTCAGCCCCAGCATTTT.

This clone was seen only a few times. The rearrangement uses TRBV5-4 and TRBJ1-3; D not certain. Germline CDR1 SGHNT, CDR2 YYREEE (reference sequence). V lost 4 bases, J lost 1 base, and 18 bases lay in between. The CDR3 contains 17 residues. Written as DNA, the CDR3 is TGTGCCAGCAGCCTCTACCGTTCCCAAGCGTCTGGAAACACCATATATTTT. It codes for CASSLYRSQASGNTIYF.

The chain combines TRBV30 with TRBJ1-4; D unresolved. The CDR3 spans 15 residues. V was cut by 1 base and J by 0 bases, with 9 bases left in between. The germline CDR1 and CDR2 sequences are GTSNPN and SVGIG (reference sequence). CDR3 region: CAWSGLRATNEKLFF. The CDR3 coding sequence is TGTGCCTGGAGTGGCCTGAGGGCAACTAATGAAAAACTGTTTTTT.

The J gene is TRBJ1-2, the V gene TRBV6-6; D might be TRBD1 (5 bases). This CDR3 contains 14 residues. CDR1 is MNHNY, CDR2 SVGAGI, per germline (reference sequence). The V gene lost 7 bases and the J gene lost 3 bases, with 15 bases spanning the gap. CDR3 amino acids: CASISPGMDYGYTF. In nucleotides, the CDR3 is TGTGCCAGCATCTCCCCAGGGATGGACTATGGCTACACCTTC.

The chain links TRBV9 to TRBJ2-5; 11 bases line up with TRBD2. J gave up 0 bases and V 4 bases, and 17 bases lay outside the gene matches. The CDR3 totals 20 residues. CDR1 is SGDLS and CDR2 is YYNGEE in the germline V gene. The CDR3 loop is CASSPRTSGGRIPYQETQYF. The CDR3 DNA follows: TGTGCCAGCAGCCCGCGTACTAGCGGGGGCCGTATCCCGTACCAAGAGACCCAGTACTTC.

The chain recombines TRBV5-4 with TRBJ2-1; 8 bases are shared with TRBD2. V trimming: 6 bases; J trimming: 10 bases; junction bases outside the gene matches: 15. The CDR3 is 15 amino acids. Germline V gene data show CDR1 as SGHNT and CDR2 as YYREEE (reference sequence). This chain's CDR3 is CASKAPPGGPEEQFF. In DNA form, the CDR3 reads TGTGCCAGCAAGGCCCCTCCGGGGGGGCCTGAAGAGCAGTTCTTC.

This clone was counted a single time. The chain has TRBV6-2 or TRBV6-3 and TRBJ1-2; 7 bases map to TRBD1. Trimming at V came to 4 bases and at J to 5 bases, leaving 7 bases not matched to a gene. This CDR3 has 14 amino acids. Germline CDR1 and CDR2: MNHEY and SVGEGT. The CDR3 protein is CASSSDRPPYGYTF. The CDR3 DNA is TGTGCCAGCAGTTCGGACAGGCCCCCTTATGGCTACACCTTC.

J is TRBJ1-1 and V is TRBV5-1; TRBD1 matches 10 bases. CDR1 is SGHRS, CDR2 YFSETQ, per germline. V gave up 0 bases and J gave up 1 base; unmatched junction bases: 6. CDR3 size: 17 residues. The CDR3 loop reads CASSLAGTGEQNTEAFF. CDR3 DNA sequence: TGCGCCAGCAGCTTGGCCGGGACAGGGGAACAGAACACTGAAGCTTTCTTT.

This chain links TRBV6-5 with TRBJ1-2; D call uncertain. V was shortened by 6 bases and J by 6 bases, with 14 bases between the two germline ends. Germline V gives CDR1 MNHEY, CDR2 SVGAGI. The CDR3 runs 13 residues. The CDR3 DNA reads TGTGCCAGCAGAAATCTGATTAGTCATGGCTACACCTTC. Its translation: CASRNLISHGYTF.

The V gene is TRBV3-1 (or the pseudogene TRBV3-2), the J gene TRBJ2-3, with a weak D call TRBD2 (5 bases). There are 12 residues in the CDR3. V lost 5 bases to trimming and J lost 10 bases, with 13 bases between them. Germline V gene sequence: CDR1 LGHDT, CDR2 YNNKEL (reference sequence). CDR3 sequence (DNA): TGTGCCAGCAGCTTCCGACTAAAGTCGCAGTATTTT. Encoded protein: CASSFRLKSQYF.

The chain recombines TRBV27 with TRBJ2-7; TRBD2 matches 11 bases. CDR1 MNHEY and CDR2 SMNVEV come from the germline V gene (reference sequence). This CDR3 has 14 amino acids. Trimming took 8 bases from V and 3 from J; bases not matched to a gene: 6. The CDR3 is CASAALAGDYEQYF. CDR3 in DNA: TGTGCCAGCGCCGCACTAGCGGGGGACTACGAGCAGTACTTC.

This clone appeared a single time. The chain employs TRBV6-1 and TRBJ2-7, with 7 bases matching TRBD1. Losses at the gene ends were 6 bases for V and 0 bases for J; bases not matched to a gene: 8. Germline loops: CDR1 MNHNS, CDR2 SASEGT. This CDR3 is 15 amino acids long. CDR3 region: CASRGDRASSYEQYF. The CDR3 DNA reads as TGTGCCAGCAGGGGTGACAGGGCGAGCTCCTACGAGCAGTACTTC.

This sequence joins TRBV27 and TRBJ1-2, with 7 bases identical to TRBD1. J lost 7 bases, V lost 2 bases, and 4 bases had no gene match. In germline, CDR1 is MNHEY, CDR2 SMNVEV (reference sequence). CDR3 length: 13 amino acids. CDR3 region: CASSLRQGFGYTF. The DNA of the CDR3 is TGTGCCAGCAGTTTACGACAGGGTTTTGGCTACACCTTC.

The chain links TRBV5-1 to TRBJ2-2, with D perhaps TRBD2 (7 bases). The CDR3 loop spans 17 amino acids. V was clipped by 0 bases and J by 2 bases, with 14 bases between them. In germline, CDR1 is SGHRS, CDR2 YFSETQ. CDR3 sequence: CASSLARAGANTGELFF. The CDR3 region has the DNA TGCGCCAGCAGCTTGGCCCGGGCGGGGGCCAACACCGGGGAGCTGTTTTTT.

The CDR3 protein is CASSFTGGGQPQHF. The DNA for the CDR3 is TGTGCCAGTAGTTTTACAGGGGGAGGACAGCCCCAGCATTTT. The J gene is TRBJ1-5, the V gene TRBV19; TRBD1 aligns across 8 bases. The CDR3 sequence is 14 residues long. V shed 5 bases and J 7 bases; nucleotides not matched to a gene: 7. CDR1 and CDR2 from the germline V gene are LNHDA and SQIVND (reference sequence).

The V gene is TRBV9, the J gene TRBJ2-6, with 8 bases identical to TRBD2. V shed 0 bases, J shed 0 bases, and the junction held 8 bases outside the gene matches. Germline-derived CDR1 and CDR2 are SGDLS and YYNGEE. This CDR3 contains 19 residues. CDR3 DNA sequence: TGTGCCAGCAGCGTAGTCCCGGGGGGGTTAAGCTCTGGGGCCAACGTCCTGACTTTC. As protein: CASSVVPGGLSSGANVLTF.

This clone occurred a few times. The V and J genes are TRBV7-2 and TRBJ1-2; D may be TRBD1 (5 bases). V was cut by 2 bases and J by 2 bases, with 15 bases left in between. Germline loops: CDR1 SGHTA, CDR2 FQGNSA. The CDR3 has 16 amino acids. The CDR3 region has the DNA TGTGCCAGCAGCTTATTTTGGGGGGGGATGAACTATGGCTACACCTTC. Protein sequence: CASSLFWGGMNYGYTF.

The V gene is TRBV6-7, the J gene TRBJ2-3; weak D call: TRBD1 (6 bases). TRBV6-7 has ORF status, its function being uncertain. This CDR3 has 16 amino acids. Trimming stripped 0 bases from V and 6 bases from J, with 16 bases between. As DNA, the CDR3 is TGTGCCAGCAGTTACTCGATGAACAGGGAAGGGGATACGCAGTATTTT. This translates into CASSYSMNREGDTQYF.

This clone was picked up a small number of times. V usage is TRBV15 and J usage is TRBJ1-3, with D tentatively TRBD1 (6 bases). In germline, CDR1 is LNHNV, CDR2 YYDKDF (reference sequence). The CDR3 covers 16 residues. The germline V and J ends were trimmed by 3 bases and 4 bases, with 16 bases remaining between them. CDR3 loop: CATSSMHSGTGNTIYF. The CDR3 DNA sequence: TGTGCCACCAGCAGCATGCACTCCGGGACAGGAAACACCATATATTTT.